This T cell receptor (beta chain) emerged from a study of cytomegalovirus exposure and HLA in healthy donors. The sample holds a few counts of this clone. The target antigen is unknown. The CDR3 consists of 12 residues. Looked up from germline, CDR1 is SGHTA and CDR2 is FQGNSA. V lost 3 bases, J lost 4 bases, and 5 bases lay in between. With 60 Vbeta and 13 Jbeta primers, the PCR was carried out. The method was immunoSEQ multiplex PCR; TCRdb's version includes in-frame clones alone and lacks a portion of them. Among just over 150,000 clones listed, about 88% were seen once. Overall study findings and caveats: Association of a missense DCLRE1C variant with TCR beta V- and J-gene trimming was reported in a later analysis.

The chain links TRBV7-2 to TRBJ2-3; D unclear. Sequenced sample: PBMCs. The receptor was derived from a woman under 30 in good health and CMV-seronegative. In nucleotides, the CDR3 is TGTGCCAGCAGCTTTCGGGCAGATACGCAGTATTTT. Translated: CASSFRADTQYF.